A single sample is the source of the 30 T cell receptor beta chains below, sequenced in a study of shared clonotypes between healthy human individuals. Clones were read by immunoSEQ multiplex PCR, and TCRdb kept only the in-frame ones, dropping some. The table records around 2,000,000 clones, about 95% of them present only once. Naive CD8 populations comprised CD45RO-negative cells positively selected for CCR7, excluding terminally differentiated effector memory CD45RA+ cells. Sequencing was done on a sample of naive CD8+ T cells sorted from blood. The origin of the receptors is a man younger than 30 in good health.

This sequence joins TRBV7-9 and TRBJ2-6, with TRBD2 matching 13 bases. The germline gives CDR1 SEHNR, CDR2 FQNEAQ (reference sequence). The CDR3 is 18 amino acids. J lost 3 bases, V lost 3 bases, and 5 bases had no gene match. The DNA of the CDR3 is TGTGCCAGCAGCTTCCAACTAGCGGGAGGGCGTGGGGCCAACGTCCTGACTTTC. Its translation: CASSFQLAGGRGANVLTF.

The chain couples TRBV4-1 to TRBJ2-5; 10 nucleotides match TRBD1. CDR1 MGHRA and CDR2 YSYEKL come from the germline V gene. This CDR3 spans 16 amino acids. The V and J ends lost 5 bases and 2 bases, in that order; junction bases with no gene match: 8. The CDR3 loop is CASSVSPGQGQETQYF. CDR3 DNA sequence: TGCGCCAGCAGCGTCAGCCCGGGACAGGGGCAAGAGACCCAGTACTTC.

The CDR3 nucleotides read TGCGCCAGCAGCCAACGACAGTACCAAGAGACCCAGTACTTC. Translated, it gives CASSQRQYQETQYF. The chain links TRBV4-1 to TRBJ2-5, with a weak D call TRBD1 (5 bases). The CDR3 runs to 14 residues. Between the trimmed V and J ends, which lost 2 bases and 0 bases, there was a span of 7 bases. Looked up from germline, CDR1 is MGHRA and CDR2 is YSYEKL.

Only a few counts were recorded for this clone. This rearrangement joins TRBV2 to TRBJ1-1; D is uncertain. V lost 7 bases, J lost 6 bases, and 6 bases lay in between. This CDR3 has 10 residues. CDR1 SNHLY and CDR2 FYNNEI come from the germline V gene. The CDR3 DNA is TGTGCCAGCATTGGCGCTGAAGCTTTCTTT. Translation gives CASIGAEAFF. Full variable domain (remainder filled in from reference TRBV2 and TRBJ1-1): EPEVTQTPSHQVTQMGQEVILRCVPISNHLYFYWYRQILGQKVEFLVSFYNNEISEKSEIFDDQFSVERPDGSNFTLKIRSTKLEDSAMYFCASIGAEAFFGQGTRLTVV.

The chain carries TRBV4-3 and TRBJ2-1, with 8 bases matching TRBD2. The CDR3 spans 16 residues. J lost 6 bases, V lost 0 bases, and 7 bases had no gene match. CDR1 and CDR2 from the germline V gene are LGHNA and YSLEER. CDR3 sequence (DNA): TGCGCCAGCAGCCAAGATAGCGGGGAGGGCCGCAATGAGCAGTTCTTC. Encoded protein: CASSQDSGEGRNEQFF.

V and J are TRBV7-8 and TRBJ2-3, with 9 bases that match TRBD2. The trim removed 5 bases at V and 2 bases at J, leaving 8 bases unmatched. CDR3 length equals 16 residues. Germline CDR1 reads SGHVS; CDR2 reads FQNEAQ. The CDR3 bases are TGTGCCAGCAGCCAACCGCTAGCGGGAATCACAGATACGCAGTATTTT. This codes for CASSQPLAGITDTQYF.

Worth noting for this clone: Other DNA sequences of this sample code for an identical CDR3. The chain uses TRBV6-5 and TRBJ2-1; D is possibly TRBD2 (5 bases). V was shortened by 3 bases and J by 8 bases, with 8 bases between the two germline ends. Looked up from germline, CDR1 is MNHEY and CDR2 is SVGAGI. This CDR3 is 12 amino acids long. The DNA for the CDR3 is TGTGCCAGCAGTTATCTCGGGGATGAGCAGTTCTTC. It encodes CASSYLGDEQFF.

As to this clone: At the DNA level, this CDR3 is encoded by other sequences in the same sample as well. The V gene is TRBV4-3, the J gene TRBJ2-7; 7 positions agree with TRBD1. Germline V CDR1 and CDR2: LGHNA, YSLEER. The CDR3 is 12 residues long. The junction had 0 bases not matched to a gene; V was cut back by 1 base and J by 6 bases. The CDR3 sequence: CASSQAGGEQYF. DNA for the CDR3: TGCGCCAGCAGCCAAGCAGGGGGCGAGCAGTACTTC.

This clone was recorded once. The chain employs TRBV13 and TRBJ1-1, with 10 bases matching TRBD1. The germline V gene encodes CDR1 PRHDT and CDR2 FYEKMQ (reference sequence). With V trimmed by 7 bases and J by 4 bases, 9 bases remained unmatched. This CDR3 is 15 amino acids long. CDR3 amino acids: CASTPDRGRLTEAFF. The CDR3 DNA follows: TGTGCCAGCACCCCGGACAGGGGGAGGCTCACTGAAGCTTTCTTT.

The chain is built from TRBV2 and TRBJ2-7; D tentatively reads TRBD1 or TRBD2 (5 bases each). Trimming shortened V by 3 bases and J by 0 bases, and 9 bases separated the two germline ends. Per germline, CDR1 SNHLY and CDR2 FYNNEI. The CDR3 has 14 amino acids. The CDR3 sequence is CASSERDASYEQYF. In DNA, the CDR3 is TGTGCCAGCAGTGAGAGGGACGCCTCCTACGAGCAGTACTTC.

The genes are TRBV7-2 and TRBJ2-7, with 11 bases aligning to TRBD1. The junction had 13 bases not matched to a gene; V was cut back by 3 bases and J by 3 bases. Germline lookup yields CDR1 SGHTA and CDR2 FQGNSA. This CDR3 comprises 18 residues. CDR3 coding DNA: TGTGCCAGCAGCTTCTTCGGGGAATCCGGGACAGGGGGCTACGAGCAGTACTTC. Translating it yields CASSFFGESGTGGYEQYF.

This clone has just one count. The gene calls are TRBV4-3 and TRBJ1-6, with D tentatively TRBD1 (6 bases). This CDR3 has 15 amino acids. V was pared by 1 base and J by 8 bases, with 12 bases between. Germline loops: CDR1 LGHNA, CDR2 YSLEER. The CDR3 is CASSQGDRLDSPLHF. CDR3 in DNA: TGCGCCAGCAGCCAAGGCGACAGGCTGGATTCACCCCTCCACTTT.

J is TRBJ2-1 and V is TRBV30; D may be TRBD1 (5 bases). V lost 4 bases, J lost 6 bases, and 19 bases lay in between. In germline, CDR1 is GTSNPN, CDR2 SVGIG (reference sequence). This CDR3 comprises 15 residues. DNA for the CDR3: TGTGCCTGGAATGAAAAGGGGCAATTATTCAATGAGCAGTTCTTC. Amino acids: CAWNEKGQLFNEQFF.

The genes are TRBV28 and TRBJ2-7, with 9 bases aligning to TRBD1. The germline CDR1 and CDR2 sequences are MDHEN and SYDVKM. This CDR3 is built from 17 residues. V lost 6 bases and J lost 3; bases outside the gene matches: 15. The CDR3 sequence: CASSSLVETGGGYEQYF. In DNA form, the CDR3 reads TGTGCCAGCAGCAGTTTGGTGGAGACAGGGGGGGGCTACGAGCAGTACTTC. Full variable domain (rest looked up from reference TRBV28 and TRBJ2-7): DVKVTQSSRYLVKRTGEKVFLECVQDMDHENMFWYRQDPGLGLRLIYFSYDVKMKEKGDIPEGYSVSREKKERFSLILESASTNQTSMYLCASSSLVETGGGYEQYFGPGTRLTVT.

The chain carries TRBV6-5 and TRBJ1-2; D uncertain. The CDR3 contains 14 residues. Germline V CDR1 and CDR2: MNHEY, SVGAGI. Between the trimmed V and J ends, which lost 8 bases and 8 bases, there was a span of 21 bases. The CDR3 DNA follows: TGTGCCAGCTTCGATAGTTTCCAGTCGGACGGCTACACCTTC. Translation gives CASFDSFQSDGYTF.

This clone was counted once. This chain uses TRBV7-2 with TRBJ2-7; TRBD2 agrees at 12 bases. This CDR3 spans 15 amino acids. Germline trimming cut 5 bases from V and 4 bases from J; bases unmatched to any gene: 6. In germline, CDR1 is SGHTA, CDR2 FQGNSA. CDR3 region: CASSDPGLAGYEQYF. DNA for the CDR3: TGTGCCAGCAGCGATCCGGGACTAGCGGGTTACGAGCAGTACTTC.

V is TRBV15 and J is TRBJ2-2, with TRBD2 matching 8 bases. CDR1 and CDR2 from the germline V gene are LNHNV and YYDKDF (reference sequence). The junction had 5 bases not matched to a gene; V was cut back by 5 bases and J by 3 bases. The length of the CDR3 is 15 residues. CDR3 in amino acids: CATSRGGEDTGELFF. As DNA, the CDR3 is TGTGCCACCAGCCGGGGGGGCGAGGACACCGGGGAGCTGTTTTTT.

The V and J genes are TRBV5-6 and TRBJ1-5; D is ambiguous. CDR3 length equals 13 residues. CDR1 SGHDT and CDR2 YYEEEE come from the germline V gene. V dropped 0 bases and J dropped 9 bases, with 10 bases sitting between them. The CDR3 sequence is CASSLEGSWPQHF. The CDR3 DNA sequence: TGTGCCAGCAGCTTGGAAGGCTCTTGGCCCCAGCATTTT.

In the case of this clone: Other nucleotide sequences from this sample produce the same CDR3. The V call is TRBV5-1, the J call TRBJ2-7; D is perhaps TRBD1 (9 bases). CDR3 length: 14 amino acids. Germline V lookup: CDR1 SGHRS, CDR2 YFSETQ. The germline V and J ends were trimmed by 0 bases and 7 bases, with 14 bases remaining between them. CDR3 protein: CASSLAGGTGEQYF. CDR3 nucleotide sequence: TGCGCCAGCAGCTTGGCGGGAGGGACAGGGGAGCAGTACTTC.

This chain joins TRBV5-1 and TRBJ2-1, with D maybe TRBD2 (6 bases). The CDR3 has 16 residues. The germline V gene encodes CDR1 SGHRS and CDR2 YFSETQ. Trimming shortened V by 1 base and J by 2 bases, and 13 bases separated the two germline ends. The DNA for the CDR3 is TGCGCCAGCAGCTTGCCTTCGGGACTGGCCTACAATGAGCAGTTCTTC. Protein product: CASSLPSGLAYNEQFF.

This sequence joins TRBV6-5 and TRBJ2-1; TRBD2 is a possible D gene (5 bases). The germline V gene has CDR1 MNHEY and CDR2 SVGAGI. Trimming stripped 2 bases from V and 5 bases from J, with 10 bases between. The CDR3 extends over 14 amino acids. DNA of the CDR3: TGTGCCAGCAGTTACGTTAGCGTAAACAATGAGCAGTTCTTC. It specifies CASSYVSVNNEQFF.

The chain recombines TRBV27 with TRBJ2-1; TRBD2 might be the D (5 bases). This CDR3 contains 14 residues. V was cut by 5 bases and J by 5 bases, with 13 bases left in between. The germline V gene has CDR1 MNHEY and CDR2 SMNVEV (reference sequence). CDR3: CASSLLAPHNEQFF. The CDR3 DNA follows: TGTGCCAGCAGTCTGCTAGCACCTCACAATGAGCAGTTCTTC.

V gene TRBV27 combines with J gene TRBJ2-7; 7 positions agree with TRBD2. Germline CDR1 is MNHEY and CDR2 is SMNVEV (reference sequence). The trim removed 1 base at V and 3 bases at J, leaving 3 bases unmatched. The CDR3 is 14 amino acids. This CDR3 reads CASSLFAGDYEQYF. The CDR3 nucleotides are TGTGCCAGCAGTTTATTTGCGGGAGACTACGAGCAGTACTTC.

The chain is built from TRBV6-5 and TRBJ1-1, with TRBD1 matching 9 bases. The CDR3 contains 14 residues. CDR1 and CDR2 from the germline V gene are MNHEY and SVGAGI. V lost 10 bases and J lost 7; bases outside the gene matches: 13. DNA for the CDR3: TGTGCCACCCTAACGTGGGGACAGGGCTTTGAAGCTTTCTTT. This gives the protein CATLTWGQGFEAFF.

J is TRBJ1-4 and V is TRBV27; 10 positions match TRBD1. The V segment lost 5 bases and the J segment 1 base; nucleotides outside the gene matches: 1. Germline CDR1 is MNHEY and CDR2 is SMNVEV (reference sequence). The CDR3 is made up of 15 amino acids. The CDR3 bases are TGTGCCAGCAGTCGGACAGGGGGAACTAATGAAAAACTGTTTTTT. Its protein is CASSRTGGTNEKLFF.

This clone was seen once. V usage is TRBV6-6 and J usage is TRBJ2-2; TRBD1 agrees at 9 bases. The CDR3 contains 16 residues. Germline loops: CDR1 MNHNY, CDR2 SVGAGI (reference sequence). V was clipped by 6 bases and J by 7 bases; unmatched bases: 12. For the CDR3, the DNA is TGTGCCAGCAGCGAAAACAGGGGGCGAGGGGACGGGGAGCTGTTTTTT. Translated: CASSENRGRGDGELFF.

The chain has TRBV27 and TRBJ1-2; D not resolved. V was trimmed by 3 bases and J by 7 bases, leaving 15 bases between them. The CDR3 extends over 14 amino acids. Germline V gene lookup returns CDR1 MNHEY and CDR2 SMNVEV (reference sequence). The CDR3 is CASSFLPEFGGYTF. CDR3 bases: TGTGCCAGCAGTTTTCTCCCGGAGTTCGGTGGCTACACCTTC.

J is TRBJ2-1 and V is TRBV15; no reliable D call. This CDR3 is built from 16 residues. The ends were cut back, 0 bases at V and 4 bases at J, with 13 bases in the middle. Germline CDR1 reads LNHNV; CDR2 reads YYDKDF (reference sequence). The CDR3 coding sequence is TGTGCCACCAGCAGAGATCGCTGGCTCCCTTACAATGAGCAGTTCTTC. Translated, it gives CATSRDRWLPYNEQFF. Complete variable domain (other parts from reference TRBV15 and TRBJ2-1): DAMVIQNPRYQVTQFGKPVTLSCSQTLNHNVMYWYQQKSSQAPKLLFHYYDKDFNNEADTPDNFQSRRPNTSFCFLDIRSPGLGDTAMYLCATSRDRWLPYNEQFFGPGTRLTVL.

The chain combines TRBV7-2 with TRBJ2-7, with TRBD1 matching 8 bases. V gave up 7 bases and J gave up 1 base; unmatched junction bases: 6. From germline, CDR1 is SGHTA and CDR2 FQGNSA. The CDR3 contains 14 residues. The CDR3 reads CASTPGQGSYEQYF. The CDR3 nucleotides are TGTGCCAGCACCCCAGGACAGGGATCCTACGAGCAGTACTTC.

The rearrangement uses TRBV9 and TRBJ2-1; 8 bases are a match to TRBD1. The CDR3 length is 16 residues. Germline V gene lookup returns CDR1 SGDLS and CDR2 YYNGEE. V lost 0 bases and J lost 6; bases outside the gene matches: 8. Here the CDR3 reads CASSVARAGGSNEQFF. CDR3 sequence (DNA): TGTGCCAGCAGCGTAGCCCGGGCAGGGGGCTCCAATGAGCAGTTCTTC.